This TCR beta chain was documented in a study of naive and memory T cell subsets. There are a few counts of this clonotype. Its antigen is as yet unknown. Study results and limitations: The RNA method is potentially sensitive to activation and differentiation changes.

Ligated cDNA underwent four rounds of PCR with nested alpha and beta constant region primers and SP2. Blood and skin TCR RNA was reverse transcribed with alpha and beta constant primers. Via MiXCR, TCRdb re-called the 5' RACE reads, giving one row per CDR3 protein. The profile shows tens of thousands of distinct CDR3 sequences, approximately 7.2% of them singletons. This CDR3 spans 12 amino acids. The germline V gene has CDR1 MNHEY and CDR2 SMNVEV (reference sequence). V trimming: 8 bases; J trimming: 7 bases; junction bases outside the gene matches: 4. A UMI-containing oligonucleotide was joined by 3' ligation to the TCR cDNA template. Whole blood, roughly 2.4 ml, came from adult healthy volunteers. Input was 1 to 1000 ng of DNase-treated total RNA without cell sorting.

The TCR sequence derives from a male donor in good health. This chain uses TRBV27 with TRBJ2-1; 8 bases align to TRBD2. The CDR3 DNA sequence: TGTGCCAGCCGGACTAGCTGGAATGAGCAGTTCTTC. Encoded protein: CASRTSWNEQFF.